The clone carrying this T cell receptor (beta chain) was counted between two and nine times. What it binds is unknown. This sample stems from a study of T cells in Graves' hyperthyroidism and ophthalmopathy. General study points: The blood repertoire included most of the expanded thyroid clonotypes above 0.001.

What was amplified from RNA transcripts were TCR beta CDR3 regions. The HTBI primer set was used in a first-round RT-PCR of the TCR CDR3. TCRdb re-analysed the multiplex PCR reads in MiXCR, keeping a single row per CDR3 protein. The sample includes about 350,000 distinct CDR3 sequences, about a sixth of them seen just once. Trimming removed 4 bases from V and 1 base from J, with 20 bases in between. Looked up from germline, CDR1 is LGHNA and CDR2 is YNFKEQ. This CDR3 comprises 18 residues. The authors obtained PBMCs from about 9.5 ml of fresh peripheral blood. Sequenced: blood. The TCR originated in a woman aged 30 to 39 with Graves' hyperthyroidism that later progressed to Graves' ophthalmopathy. The gene calls are TRBV4-2 and TRBJ1-5; a possible D gene is TRBD1 (5 bases). The CDR3 DNA reads TGTGCCAGCAGCCGGAAAGTCGGGTCAGACAGCAGCAATCAGCCCCAGCATTTT. This sequence encodes CASSRKVGSDSSNQPQHF.